This T cell receptor (beta chain) was recovered during a study of Graves' ophthalmopathy and Graves' hyperthyroidism listed by TCRdb under 2018. Background on the whole study: Peripheral blood was collected at initial diagnosis, prior to any treatment. TCR beta repertoire signatures were used to distinguish Graves' ophthalmopathy from Graves' hyperthyroidism and to predict progression to ophthalmopathy. In total, under 150 blood samples were TCR-sequenced: some 43 ophthalmopathy, 75 hyperthyroidism and some 17 hyperthyroidism-to-ophthalmopathy patients. To explore V-J signatures distinguishing ophthalmopathy from hyperthyroidism, a discovery set of roughly 100 patients (roughly 45 ophthalmopathy, roughly 55 stable hyperthyroidism) was enrolled. The independent validation cohort included about 19 hyperthyroidism patients plus 17 patients who later progressed from hyperthyroidism to ophthalmopathy. In roughly 6 hyperthyroidism patients, the T-cell repertoire of thyroid tissue was compared with the T-cell repertoire of blood. Once sampling was done, hyperthyroidism patients were given methimazole at a starting dose of 30 mg daily, while ophthalmopathy patients were given high-dose intravenous methylprednisolone. The approximately 100 discovery patients were divided at random into training and test sets in a 7:3 ratio. Overall study results and their limits: The 13-signature model separated ophthalmopathy from stable hyperthyroidism with 85% to 90% sensitivity and 81% to 82% specificity in cross-validation, and 80%/75% in the test set. Most of the expanded thyroid clonotypes with a frequency above 0.001 were also detected in blood, and it was suggested that the thyroid immune response may be reflected by blood repertoires. No statistical method was used to predetermine the sample size, and group allocation was not hidden from the investigators. In validation, the model predicted ophthalmopathy progression with more than 70% sensitivity and around 72% specificity; about a dozen predicted patients were CT-confirmed with GO in a median of around 6 months.

For repertoire sequencing, the TCR beta CDR3 regions were amplified from RNA transcripts. The first round was an RT-PCR using HTBI primers with the Qiagen OneStep RT-PCR kit, and this first round was followed by a second-round multiplex PCR, then size selection and purification. Libraries were sequenced on an Illumina HiSeq2000 using paired-end 100 bp reads. For the original study's pipeline: SOAPnuke was used for read processing, and reads with adapters, uncalled bases, a mean Phred below 15, or no exact constant-primer or identifier match were discarded. COPE v1.2.5 was used to merge high-quality paired reads. Each unique nucleotide sequence was treated as a clonotype, and MiTCR v1.1 was used to align the clonotypes to the IMGT TRB V, D and J references. The analysis was limited to V-J combinations with a frequency above 0.0001, which together covered 99% to 99.2% of the repertoires. For each V-J combination, a TCR clonal expansion and chaos score was defined as F50 clonal expansion divided by the chaos observed in the TCRdist matrix. Welch's t-statistics and random forest were used to reduce the features to about twelve V-J combinations, which were then used as input to a naive Bayes classifier. The similarity between thyroid and blood repertoires was quantified using the Morisita-Horn index. TCRdb trimmed public reads at Q25 via fastp, called clones via MiXCR and kept in-frame beta chains. Each CDR3 protein gets just one entry, which takes the most common genes and DNA from the rows behind it. TCRdb's processing, not the study's, gives the V and J calls here. This sample has 350,000 to 400,000 distinct CDR3 sequences in its table, and 15% of those were observed once. The ten largest clones take up roughly 7% of the sample.

Hyperthyroidism was defined as stable when no progression to ophthalmopathy occurred within 18 months of follow-up. Hyperthyroidism patients were newly diagnosed, with disease duration under 2 months, and aged 18 to 65 years. Patients were excluded if they had other autoimmune diseases, uncontrolled infections, pregnancy or lactation. Clinical symptoms, serum thyroxine, TRAb, thyroid ultrasound and orbital computed tomography formed the basis of the diagnosis. Using Ficoll-Paque density gradient centrifugation, PBMCs were isolated from less than 13 ml of fresh peripheral blood. Total RNA was extracted using Trizol reagent, and RNA quality was checked on an Agilent 2100 Bioanalyzer. The CDR3 covers 13 residues, taking in both the cysteine and the phenylalanine. The only DNA kept is the CDR3, 39 bases in frame from the first base. V has 5 bases trimmed and J has 6 bases trimmed; junction bases matching no gene number 5. Per the germline V gene (reference sequence), LNHDA is the CDR1 and SQIVND is the CDR2.

The sample holds many counts of this clonotype. The antigen it binds to is not known. Base qualities are missing; no much larger clone stands one base away. This TCR derives from a woman between 18 and 29 years old with stable Graves' hyperthyroidism. Donor details come from another sample of the same person, matched by shared clones. The sequencing input was peripheral blood. The chain uses TRBV19 and TRBJ1-2, with 8 bases matching TRBD1. CDR3 region: CASSGTGGDGYTF. The bases read TGTGCCAGTAGTGGAACAGGGGGTGATGGCTACACCTTC.